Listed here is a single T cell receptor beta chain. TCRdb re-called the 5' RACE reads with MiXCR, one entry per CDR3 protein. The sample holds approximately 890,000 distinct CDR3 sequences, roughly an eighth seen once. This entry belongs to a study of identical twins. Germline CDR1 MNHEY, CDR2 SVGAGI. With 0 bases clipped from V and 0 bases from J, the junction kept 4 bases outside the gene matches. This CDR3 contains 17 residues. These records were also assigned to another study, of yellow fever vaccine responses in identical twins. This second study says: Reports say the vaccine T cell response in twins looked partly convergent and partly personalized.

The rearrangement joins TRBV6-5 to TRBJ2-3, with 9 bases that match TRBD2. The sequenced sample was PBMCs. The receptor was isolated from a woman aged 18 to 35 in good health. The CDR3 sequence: CASSYSRLAVSTDTQYF. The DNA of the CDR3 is TGTGCCAGCAGTTACTCTCGACTAGCGGTTAGCACAGATACGCAGTATTTT.